The clone carrying this TCR beta chain was counted a few times. Its antigen is not identified. From the 5' RACE reads, TCRdb called clonotypes with MiXCR, one entry per CDR3 protein. The sample comprises about 390,000 distinct CDR3 sequences, approximately 20% of which are singletons, and 15% to 20% rests with the top ten. The sample is drawn from a study of CD8 T cells in ankylosing spondylitis. General study results and limits: Ankylosing spondylitis blood appeared to be characterized by a TCR beta motif of several highly homologous variants. Earlier reports found some motif variants in synovial fluid and blood in reactive arthritis.

The sample taken for sequencing was blood, either unsorted or a sorted T cell fraction (not recorded which). The TCR was taken from a male donor with ankylosing spondylitis.

The chain's CDR3 is CAIGGDRGHLETQYF. CDR3 coding DNA: TGTGCCATCGGAGGGGACAGGGGGCATCTAGAGACCCAGTACTTC. V is TRBV10-3 and J is TRBJ2-5; 12 nucleotides match TRBD1. The V gene's germline CDR1 is ENHRY and CDR2 SYGVKD. V dropped 8 bases and J dropped 4; count of bases not matched to a gene: 8. CDR3 length equals 15 residues.